This paragraph covers one T cell receptor beta chain sequence. The data were taken from a study of shared clonotypes between healthy human individuals. Study-level information: A couple of female and three male donors aged 18 to 49 were enrolled. Each donor contributed plates that comprised three CD4 naive, three CD4 memory, two CD8 naive and one CD8 memory.

The healthy adult donors were HIV-negative and reported no recent acute infections or vaccinations. Several immunoSEQ plates held equal portions of the genomic DNA taken from each subset. The table came from immunoSEQ multiplex PCR; TCRdb's copy has only in-frame clones and leaves some out. The sample records 900,000 to 1,200,000 clones, 70% to 80% being singletons. CDR3 length: 14 residues. Germline CDR1 and CDR2: GTSNPN and SVGIG (reference sequence). Trimming at V came to 0 bases and at J to 6 bases, leaving 5 bases not matched to a gene. This TCR was sampled from a young man in good health. Some clones in this sample may be carry-over from other donors' samples. What was sequenced was memory CD4+ T cells from PBMCs. Regarding subset: CD45RA-negative fraction. The J gene is TRBJ1-5, the V gene TRBV30, with 7 bases lining up with TRBD1. CDR3 sequence reads: CAWSVRGGGQPQHF. CDR3 sequence (DNA): TGTGCCTGGAGTGTAAGAGGGGGCGGTCAGCCCCAGCATTTT.